The source of this T cell receptor beta chain is a study of blood T cells in healthy people across ages. A second roughly 6 to 12 cycle PCR used barcoded and J-beta primers. TCRdb reprocessed the 5' RACE reads via MiXCR and lists one record per CDR3 protein. The profile covers roughly 700,000 distinct CDR3 sequences, with over 45% appearing a single time and 25% to 35% taken by the ten largest. Isolated PBMCs totaled at least 6 million in each sample. CDR3 length: 11 amino acids. Germline CDR1 is MDHEN and CDR2 is SYDVKM. V lost 10 bases, J lost 3 bases, and 10 bases lay in between. The chain recombines TRBV28 with TRBJ2-7; D possibly corresponds to TRBD1 (5 bases). The material sequenced was blood. The clonotype was recovered from a woman between 55 and 75 years old in good health. CDR3 loop: CATTAYYEQYF. The CDR3 DNA reads TGTGCCACGACAGCGTACTACGAGCAGTACTTC.